This T cell receptor beta chain appears in the sequencing data of a study of blood T cells in healthy people across ages. It was with a sample-barcoded 5' primer and a J-beta primer mix that a second PCR of roughly 7 to 12 cycles was run. MiXCR, applied by TCRdb to the 5' RACE reads, yields one record per CDR3 protein. This table holds approximately 680,000 distinct CDR3 sequences, about a third found once. Germline values: CDR1 SGHDT, CDR2 YYEEEE. The CDR3 length is 14 residues. The V end lost 1 base, the J end lost 5 bases, and 7 bases lay between the germline ends. The source is a woman aged 80 or older in good health. Sequenced sample: blood. The chain links TRBV5-6 to TRBJ1-6; no clear D. In DNA, the CDR3 is TGTGCCAGCAGCTTGATCCCTCATAATTCACCCCTCCACTTT. Translation gives CASSLIPHNSPLHF.